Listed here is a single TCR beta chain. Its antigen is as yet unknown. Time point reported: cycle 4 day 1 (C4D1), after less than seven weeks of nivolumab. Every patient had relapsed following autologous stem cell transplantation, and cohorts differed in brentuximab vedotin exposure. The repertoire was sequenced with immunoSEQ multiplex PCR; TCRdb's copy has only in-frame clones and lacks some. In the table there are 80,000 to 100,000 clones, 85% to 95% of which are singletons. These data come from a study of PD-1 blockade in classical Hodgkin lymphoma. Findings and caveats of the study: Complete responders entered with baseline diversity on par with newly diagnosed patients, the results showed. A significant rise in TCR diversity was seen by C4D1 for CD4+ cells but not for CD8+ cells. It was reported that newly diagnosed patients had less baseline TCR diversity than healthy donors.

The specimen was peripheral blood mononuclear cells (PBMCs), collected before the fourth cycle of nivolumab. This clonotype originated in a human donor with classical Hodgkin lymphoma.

The CDR3 protein is CASSFLLGGPGANVLTF. The CDR3, as DNA: TGTGCCAGCAGTTTCCTTCTTGGGGGGCCTGGGGCCAACGTCCTGACTTTC. This chain links TRBV27 with TRBJ2-6; the D call may be TRBD1 or TRBD2 (6 bases each). The CDR3 contains 17 residues. Germline V gives CDR1 MNHEY, CDR2 SMNVEV (reference sequence). Trimming cost V 3 bases and J 2 bases, with 14 bases left between them.